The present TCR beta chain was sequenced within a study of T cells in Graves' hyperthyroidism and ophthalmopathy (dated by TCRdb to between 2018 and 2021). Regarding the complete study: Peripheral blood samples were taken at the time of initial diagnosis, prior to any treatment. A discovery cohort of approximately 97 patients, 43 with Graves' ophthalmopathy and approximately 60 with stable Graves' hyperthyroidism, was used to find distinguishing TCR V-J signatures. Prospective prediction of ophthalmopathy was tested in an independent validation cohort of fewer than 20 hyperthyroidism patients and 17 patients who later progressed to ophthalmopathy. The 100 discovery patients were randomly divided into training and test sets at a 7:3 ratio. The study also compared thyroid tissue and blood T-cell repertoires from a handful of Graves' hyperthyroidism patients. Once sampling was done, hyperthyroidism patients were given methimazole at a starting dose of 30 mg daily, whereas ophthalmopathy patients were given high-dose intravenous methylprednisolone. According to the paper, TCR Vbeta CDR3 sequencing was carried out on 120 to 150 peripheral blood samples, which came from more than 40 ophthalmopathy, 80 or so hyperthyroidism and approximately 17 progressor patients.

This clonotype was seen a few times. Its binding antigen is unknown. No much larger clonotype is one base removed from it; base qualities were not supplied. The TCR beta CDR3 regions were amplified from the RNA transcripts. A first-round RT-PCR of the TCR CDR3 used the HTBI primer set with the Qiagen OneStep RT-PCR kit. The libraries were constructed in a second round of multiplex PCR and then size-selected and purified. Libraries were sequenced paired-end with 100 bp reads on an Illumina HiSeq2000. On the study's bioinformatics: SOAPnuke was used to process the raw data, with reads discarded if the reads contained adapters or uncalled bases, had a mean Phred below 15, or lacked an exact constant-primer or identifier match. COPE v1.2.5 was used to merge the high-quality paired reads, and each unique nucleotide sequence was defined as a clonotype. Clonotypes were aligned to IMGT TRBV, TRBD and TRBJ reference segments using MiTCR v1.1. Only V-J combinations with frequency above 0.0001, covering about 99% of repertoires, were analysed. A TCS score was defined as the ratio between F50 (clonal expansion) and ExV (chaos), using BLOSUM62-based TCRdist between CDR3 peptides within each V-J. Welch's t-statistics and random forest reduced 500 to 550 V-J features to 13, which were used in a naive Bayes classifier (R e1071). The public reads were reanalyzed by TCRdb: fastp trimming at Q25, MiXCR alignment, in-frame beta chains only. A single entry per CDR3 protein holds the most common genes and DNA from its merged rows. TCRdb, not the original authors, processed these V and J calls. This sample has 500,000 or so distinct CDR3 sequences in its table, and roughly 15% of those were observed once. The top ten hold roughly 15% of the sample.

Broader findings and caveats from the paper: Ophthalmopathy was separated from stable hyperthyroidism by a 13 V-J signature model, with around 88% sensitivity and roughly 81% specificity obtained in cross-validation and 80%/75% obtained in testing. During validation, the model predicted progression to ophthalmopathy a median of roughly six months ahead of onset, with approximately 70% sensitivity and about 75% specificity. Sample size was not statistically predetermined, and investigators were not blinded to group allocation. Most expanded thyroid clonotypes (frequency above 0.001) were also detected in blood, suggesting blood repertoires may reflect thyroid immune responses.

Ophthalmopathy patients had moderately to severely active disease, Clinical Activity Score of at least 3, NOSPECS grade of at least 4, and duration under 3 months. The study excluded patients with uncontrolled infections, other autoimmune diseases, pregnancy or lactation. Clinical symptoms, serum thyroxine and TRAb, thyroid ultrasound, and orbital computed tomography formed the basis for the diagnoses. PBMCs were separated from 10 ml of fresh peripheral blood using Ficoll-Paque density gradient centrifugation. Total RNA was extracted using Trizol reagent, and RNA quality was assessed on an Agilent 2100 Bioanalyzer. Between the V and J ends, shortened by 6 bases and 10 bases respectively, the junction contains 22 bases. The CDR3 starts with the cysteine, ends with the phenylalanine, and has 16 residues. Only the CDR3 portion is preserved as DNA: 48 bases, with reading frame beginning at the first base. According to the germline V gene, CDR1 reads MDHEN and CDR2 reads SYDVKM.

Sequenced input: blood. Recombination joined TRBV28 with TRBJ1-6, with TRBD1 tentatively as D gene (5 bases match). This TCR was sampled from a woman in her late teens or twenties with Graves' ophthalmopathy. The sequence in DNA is TGTGCCAGCAGGAGTGGGACGGGTCTTTTGGGATCACCCCTCCACTTT. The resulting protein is CASRSGTGLLGSPLHF.